The sequence of this T cell receptor (beta chain) was determined in a study of OX40 agonist ivuxolimab in advanced cancers. Study at large: Intravenous ivuxolimab was administered to patients every 2 weeks at 0.01 to 10 mg/kg. Patients with hepatocellular carcinoma, melanoma, renal cell or head and neck cancer made up the dose-escalation patients. Study observations and caveats: The specificity for antigen of the expanded peripheral T cells was not determined. On average, a greater number of expanded clones characterised CD8+ T cells relative to CD4+.

Sequencing used immunoSEQ multiplex PCR; TCRdb keeps in-frame clones, though not all of them. The sample holds some 70,000 clones; 85% to 90% are singletons and the top ten take around 2.7%. As to this clone: Its specificity is unknown.

This receptor was identified in an adult with an advanced solid tumor such as melanoma, head and neck, liver or kidney cancer. The starting material was CD4+ or CD8+ T cells sorted from blood, obtained in a trial of the OX40 agonist ivuxolimab.

The CDR3 is CASSTTSGGAAGELFF. The CDR3 DNA reads as TGTGCCAGCAGCACGACTAGCGGGGGGGCCGCCGGGGAGCTGTTTTTT. This chain links TRBV5-6 with TRBJ2-2; 14 bases are a match to TRBD2. The length of the CDR3 is 16 residues. J lost 6 bases, V lost 4 bases, and 5 bases had no gene match. CDR1 and CDR2 from the germline V gene are SGHDT and YYEEEE. Combining the CDR3 with reference TRBV5-6 and TRBJ2-2 gives the whole variable domain DAGVTQSPTHLIKTRGQQVTLRCSPKSGHDTVSWYQQALGQGPQFIFQYYEEEERQRGNFPDRFSGHQFPNYSSELNVNALLLGDSALYLCASSTTSGGAAGELFFGEGSRLTVL.